The source of this TCR beta chain is a study of cytomegalovirus exposure and HLA in healthy donors. Germline CDR1 SGHRS, CDR2 YFSETQ. The CDR3 consists of 15 residues. V shed 4 bases and J 6 bases; nucleotides not matched to a gene: 5. The PCR made use of 60 Vbeta and 13 Jbeta primers. Measured with immunoSEQ multiplex PCR; TCRdb has only the in-frame clones, and not every one. In the table there are about 89,000 clones, roughly three quarters of which are singletons. This chain links TRBV5-1 with TRBJ2-1, with TRBD2 identical over 12 bases. The TCR comes from a male donor in good health and CMV-seronegative. The sequenced material came from PBMCs. The CDR3 is CASSELAGGLNEQFF. The DNA for the CDR3 is TGCGCCAGCAGCGAACTAGCGGGGGGCCTCAATGAGCAGTTCTTC. The entire variable domain, with the rest obtained from reference TRBV5-1 and TRBJ2-1, is as follows: KAGVTQTPRYLIKTRGQQVTLSCSPISGHRSVSWYQQTPGQGLQFLFEYFSETQRNKGNFPGRFSGRQFSNSRSEMNVSTLELGDSALYLCASSELAGGLNEQFFGPGTRLTVL.